This is a list of T cell receptor beta chains from one sample in a study of cytomegalovirus exposure and HLA in healthy donors. Produced via immunoSEQ multiplex PCR; TCRdb's table is partial and in-frame only. This sample has 150,000 to 200,000 clones, with over 80% found just once. The sequenced sample consisted of PBMCs. The receptors originated from a girl between 5 and 17 years old in good health and CMV-seropositive. The CDR3 runs from the conserved cysteine through the conserved F or W. A D gene is named only where the DNA matches it firmly. Not all rows give a size; the values are once, few, many and, for expanded clones, a class.

abundance	v_gene	j_gene	d_gene	CDR3nt	CDR3aa
.	TRBV4-3	TRBJ1-1	.	TGCGCCAGCAGCTCATATCTGGGAGCCACTGAAGCTTTCTTT	CASSSYLGATEAFF
.	TRBV28	TRBJ1-2	TRBD1	TGTGCCAGCAGTTCAGCCCGGGACAGGAACTATGGCTACACCTTC	CASSSARDRNYGYTF
.	TRBV29-1	TRBJ2-5	TRBD2	TGCAGCGTTCTGTGGACTAGCGGCTTTTTCCAAGAGACCCAGTACTTC	CSVLWTSGFFQETQYF
.	TRBV10-3	TRBJ2-4	TRBD1	TGTGCCATCAACGACAGGGGGCAAGGGAACATTCAGTACTTC	CAINDRGQGNIQYF
.	TRBV30	TRBJ2-7	TRBD2	TGTGCCTGGGGAGCGGGAGACGGACCCTACGAGCAGTACTTC	CAWGAGDGPYEQYF
.	TRBV7-3	TRBJ2-2	.	TGTGCCAGCAGCTTAGGCTATGGTCAGGGCACCGGGGAGCTGTTTTTT	CASSLGYGQGTGELFF
.	TRBV5-1	TRBJ2-5	TRBD2	TGCGCCAGCAGCTGGGCCCGGACTAGCTTCTCGTACCAAGAGACCCAGTACTTC	CASSWARTSFSYQETQYF
.	TRBV6-1	TRBJ1-5	.	TGTGCCAGCAGAGAGCTAACCCTTAATCAGCCCCAGCATTTT	CASRELTLNQPQHF
few	TRBV6-5	TRBJ1-1	.	TGTGCCAGCAGTTATGGGGCCCGGGTGAACACTGAAGCTTTCTTT	CASSYGARVNTEAFF
.	TRBV5-6	TRBJ2-5	.	TGTGCCAGCAGCTTCCGAGCGGGTGGTGAAGAGACCCAGTACTTC	CASSFRAGGEETQYF
.	TRBV10-3	TRBJ2-1	.	TGTGCCATCAGTGAGTCTCAGGGGGGTGAGCAGTTCTTC	CAISESQGGEQFF
.	TRBV4-3	TRBJ2-2	.	TGCGCCAGCAGCCGCCAGACAGTACGAACCGGGGAGCTGTTTTTT	CASSRQTVRTGELFF
once	TRBV5-1	TRBJ1-2	TRBD1	TGCGCCAGCAGCACGGGACAGGGAGGCGGCTACACCTTC	CASSTGQGGGYTF
few	TRBV7-8	TRBJ2-3	.	TGTGCCAGCAGCTTAGATGGGTTGCAGGGAACAGATACGCAGTATTTT	CASSLDGLQGTDTQYF
.	TRBV25-1	TRBJ2-7	TRBD1	TGTGCCAGCAGATGGACAGGGGGCATGGAGCAGTACTTC	CASRWTGGMEQYF
.	TRBV5-1	TRBJ2-3	TRBD1	TGCGCCAGCAGCTCCGACGAGACAGGGTCCTTCACAGATACGCAGTATTTT	CASSSDETGSFTDTQYF
.	TRBV13	TRBJ2-7	TRBD1	TGTGCCAGCAGCTTCACAGGGGGCGCCAACGAGCAGTACTTC	CASSFTGGANEQYF
.	TRBV6-5	TRBJ1-4	.	TGTGCCAGCAGTTACTCGACCAGGGGAGATGAAAAACTGTTTTTT	CASSYSTRGDEKLFF
.	TRBV5-6	TRBJ1-4	.	TGTGCCAGCAGCAACCGCGGGAGGATTAATGAAAAACTGTTTTTT	CASSNRGRINEKLFF
once	TRBV6-5	TRBJ1-4	TRBD1	TGTGCCAGCAGAGCGGGACAGGGATATGAAAAACTGTTTTTT	CASRAGQGYEKLFF
.	TRBV6-6	TRBJ2-5	TRBD1	TGTGCCAGCAGTTACCCCGGGACAGGGGAAGAGACCCAGTACTTC	CASSYPGTGEETQYF
.	TRBV6-5	TRBJ2-3	TRBD1	TGTGCCAGCAGTTACTACCCCGGGACAGACACAGATACGCAGTATTTT	CASSYYPGTDTDTQYF
.	TRBV21-1	TRBJ1-5	.	TGTGCCAGCAGCCGAAACTCGAGCAATCAGCCCCAGCATTTT	CASSRNSSNQPQHF
.	TRBV4-1	TRBJ1-1	.	TGCGCCAGCAGCCAAGATAGGGCTCAGGGGATCGCTGAAGCTTTCTTT	CASSQDRAQGIAEAFF
.	TRBV28	TRBJ1-1	TRBD1	TGTGCCAGCGTCGGGACTTGGGACAGTAACACTGAAGCTTTCTTT	CASVGTWDSNTEAFF
.	TRBV30	TRBJ1-1	.	TGTGCCTGGAGACGGGGAATCAAGTCCATTTTGAACACTGAAGCTTTCTTT	CAWRRGIKSILNTEAFF
.	TRBV28	TRBJ1-1	TRBD1	TGTGCCAGCAGTTGGGGACAGGGTTACACTGAAGCTTTCTTT	CASSWGQGYTEAFF
.	TRBV29-1	TRBJ2-5	.	TGCAGCGTTGAAGATGGGAGAGGCCCGACCCAGTACTTC	CSVEDGRGPTQYF
.	TRBV9	TRBJ2-1	.	TGTGCCAGCAGCGTAGATCCGTACTCGGAGCAGTTCTTC	CASSVDPYSEQFF
.	TRBV4-1	TRBJ1-4	TRBD1	TGCGCCAGCAGCCATTTATTTCAGGACAGGAGTAATGAAAAACTGTTTTTT	CASSHLFQDRSNEKLFF
.	TRBV7-9	TRBJ2-3	TRBD2	TGTGCCAGCAGCTTAGCCGGGAGGATTCATAGCACAGATACGCAGTATTTT	CASSLAGRIHSTDTQYF
.	TRBV15	TRBJ1-6	TRBD1	TGTGCCACCAGCAGAGATCCCCCGAGACAGGGTGTGGATTCACCCCTCCACTTT	CATSRDPPRQGVDSPLHF
.	TRBV20-1	TRBJ2-7	.	TGCAGTGCTAGACAGGGGTACGAGCAGTACTTC	CSARQGYEQYF
.	TRBV4-3	TRBJ1-2	TRBD1	TGCGCCAGCAGCCAAGAGCGACAGGGTATTGGGGGCTACACCTTC	CASSQERQGIGGYTF
.	TRBV5-6	TRBJ2-1	TRBD2	TGTGCCAGCAGCTTCTTAGCGGGCGCCCTCGGGGAGCAGTTCTTC	CASSFLAGALGEQFF
.	TRBV11-3	TRBJ2-3	TRBD2	TGTGCCAGCAGCTCTGACGGCGGACTAGCGCAAGATACGCAGTATTTT	CASSSDGGLAQDTQYF
.	TRBV6-1	TRBJ1-2	.	TGTGCCAGCTACGACAGGCACTATGGCTACACCTTC	CASYDRHYGYTF
.	TRBV5-8	TRBJ2-7	TRBD2	TGTGCCAGCGGAGCGGGGATCTCCTACGAGCAGTACTTC	CASGAGISYEQYF
.	TRBV5-4	TRBJ1-4	.	TGTGCCAGCAGCCAAAGACGGGCAACTAATGAAAAACTGTTTTTT	CASSQRRATNEKLFF
.	TRBV11-2	TRBJ2-5	.	TGTGCCAGCAGCTTAGTGGGGGCCCAAGAGACCCAGTACTTC	CASSLVGAQETQYF
.	TRBV5-4	TRBJ2-3	TRBD2	TGTGCCAGCAGCCCAGGGACTAGCGGGAGGGCCAGAGATACGCAGTATTTT	CASSPGTSGRARDTQYF
.	TRBV5-1	TRBJ2-4	TRBD2	TGCGCCAGCAGCACGCGACTAGCGGGGGGGGCACTATCCAAAAACATTCAGTACTTC	CASSTRLAGGALSKNIQYF
once	TRBV5-1	TRBJ2-3	TRBD2	TGCGCCAGCAGCTTGGGTGCGGGAGTCACAGATACGCAGTATTTT	CASSLGAGVTDTQYF
.	TRBV11-2	TRBJ2-7	TRBD2	TGTGCCAGCAGCCCGGGGGGTGTTACCTACGAGCAGTACTTC	CASSPGGVTYEQYF
few	TRBV2	TRBJ2-2	.	TGTGCCAGCAGTGAGGGACAAGCGTACACCGGGGAGCTGTTTTTT	CASSEGQAYTGELFF
.	TRBV6-6	TRBJ2-7	.	TGTGCCGCCATCGATGGTGGGGGGGCCGCCTACGAGCAGTACTTC	CAAIDGGGAAYEQYF
.	TRBV4-1	TRBJ2-1	TRBD2	TGCGCCAGCAGCCAACCCCCCGGGCGGGAGGGCGACTATGAGCAGTTCTTC	CASSQPPGREGDYEQFF